The clone carrying this TCR beta chain was counted at least ten times. Its antigen is still unknown. This record belongs to a study of blood T cells in healthy people across ages. Study-wide background: Per every two T cells, about one barcoded beta molecule was captured by template switching.

Study observations and caveats: Aged donors had fewer naive CD4+ cells and lower diversity than long-lived donors.

Alongside a J-beta primer mix, a sample-barcoded 5' primer served in a second PCR lasting 7 to 11 cycles. TCRdb re-analysed the 5' RACE reads in MiXCR, keeping a single row per CDR3 protein. Counted here are some 1.7 million distinct CDR3 sequences, 28% occurring once; the ten biggest clones make up roughly 8%. This receptor was obtained from a woman aged 25 to 45 in good health. Sequencing used blood.

The chain's CDR3 is CASSSGGTYEQYF. In DNA, the CDR3 is TGTGCCAGCAGTTCGGGCGGGACCTACGAGCAGTACTTC. This rearrangement joins TRBV12-3 or TRBV12-4 to TRBJ2-7, with TRBD2 as a possible D gene (6 bases). There are 13 residues in the CDR3. V was cut by 4 bases and J by 2 bases, with 9 bases left in between.